Sequencing of this T cell receptor (beta chain) was carried out in a study of blood T cells in healthy people across ages. Study findings and constraints: It was not possible, with unsorted PBMCs, to conclusively compare naive and antigen-experienced cells.

Samples each had at least 5 micrograms of total RNA extracted. The second PCR ran 7 to 11 cycles with a sample-barcoded 5' primer and J-beta primers. TCRdb passed the 5' RACE reads through MiXCR, listing each CDR3 protein once. The data contain under 1,000,000 distinct CDR3 sequences, around half of them singletons. V gave up 3 bases and J gave up 10 bases, with 13 bases separating them. Germline V gives CDR1 MNHNS, CDR2 SASEGT. This CDR3 is 13 amino acids long. As for this clonotype: Its antigen is currently unknown.

The sequenced sample consisted of blood. The clonotype was recovered from an older man in good health. This chain uses TRBV6-1 with TRBJ2-1; either TRBD1 or TRBD2 may fit D (6 bases each). The CDR3 DNA is TGTGCCAGCAGTGAGGGGGCGGGAAGAGAGCAGTTCTTC. It encodes CASSEGAGREQFF.